The rows below give T cell receptor beta chains drawn from one sample of a study of T-cell memory formation after mild COVID-19. TCRdb reprocessed the 5' RACE reads via MiXCR and lists one record per CDR3 protein. The data show around 180,000 distinct CDR3 sequences, approximately 18% seen once. The source material was PBMCs or a T cell subset sorted from them (not recorded which). These receptors all stem from a man aged 18 to 29 who had mild COVID-19 (a few samples of this study predate the infection). Cell type and time point are not known. Each CDR3 is given with its conserved first and last residue. The D gene is left open where the match is weak. Size is omitted from some rows. Given values are once, few, many or a class for expanded clones.

D gene	V gene	J gene	clone size	CDR3 protein	CDR3 DNA
NA	TRBV5-4	TRBJ2-7	few	CASSLEAGNRYEQYF	TGTGCCAGCAGCTTGGAGGCGGGCAATCGGTACGAGCAGTACTTC
NA	TRBV7-9	TRBJ2-6	many	CASPWGASGANVLTF	TGTGCCAGCCCGTGGGGGGCCTCTGGGGCCAACGTCCTGACTTTC
NA	TRBV4-2	TRBJ1-2	NA	CASSQAQGSYGYTF	TGTGCCAGCAGCCAAGCTCAGGGCTCCTATGGCTACACCTTC
TRBD1	TRBV5-6	TRBJ1-5	few	CASSVRDRGSQPQHF	TGTGCCAGCAGCGTCCGGGACAGGGGCTCCCAGCCCCAGCATTTT
NA	TRBV7-2	TRBJ1-5	few	CASSLIVGQPQHF	TGTGCCAGCAGCTTAATTGTCGGCCAGCCCCAGCATTTT
TRBD1	TRBV18	TRBJ1-1	NA	CASSRDRVRTEAFF	TGTGCCAGCTCACGGGACAGGGTGAGGACTGAAGCTTTCTTT
NA	TRBV6-2/TRBV6-3	TRBJ2-4	once	CASSYSTADLAKNIQYF	TGTGCCAGCAGTTACTCGACTGCTGACCTAGCCAAAAACATTCAGTACTTC
TRBD2	TRBV7-2	TRBJ2-1	few	CASRRTSVSYNEQFF	TGTGCCAGCAGACGGACTAGCGTCTCCTACAATGAGCAGTTCTTC
NA	TRBV5-6	TRBJ1-1	few	CASSFSGLAFF	TGTGCCAGCAGCTTCTCAGGGCTGGCTTTCTTT
TRBD1	TRBV5-1	TRBJ2-7	NA	CASSLSGTGDYEQYF	TGCGCCAGCAGCTTAAGTGGGACAGGTGACTACGAGCAGTACTTC
NA	TRBV24-1	TRBJ2-3	few	CATSDPGPTPVNTDTQYF	TGTGCCACCAGTGATCCGGGACCCACCCCGGTGAACACAGATACGCAGTATTTT
NA	TRBV7-2	TRBJ1-2	NA	CASSLVQDNYGYTF	TGTGCCAGCAGCTTAGTACAGGATAACTATGGCTACACCTTC
NA	TRBV6-2/TRBV6-3	TRBJ2-2	NA	CASTQPGTGELFF	TGTGCCAGCACACAGCCGGGGACCGGGGAGCTGTTTTTT
NA	TRBV19	TRBJ2-5	NA	CASSETVSETQYF	TGTGCCAGTAGTGAGACAGTTTCGGAGACCCAGTACTTC
NA	TRBV14	TRBJ1-4	NA	CASSQDRRGPRKLFF	TGTGCCAGCAGCCAAGATAGGCGGGGCCCTCGGAAACTGTTTTTT
NA	TRBV5-1	TRBJ2-2	few	CASGDGRVIAGELFF	TGCGCCAGCGGGGACGGCAGGGTGATTGCCGGGGAGCTGTTTTTT
NA	TRBV20-1	TRBJ1-5	few	CSAKEFVDGYQPQHF	TGCAGTGCTAAGGAGTTTGTGGACGGTTATCAGCCCCAGCATTTT
TRBD1	TRBV4-3	TRBJ2-2	many	CASSRKATAGGAGELFF	TGCGCCAGCAGCCGAAAGGCCACGGCAGGGGGAGCGGGGGAGCTGTTTTTT
NA	TRBV4-3	TRBJ1-2	NA	CASSQLPPRGYTF	TGCGCCAGCAGCCAACTACCACCCCGCGGCTACACCTTC
TRBD1	TRBV5-1	TRBJ2-1	NA	CASSPGTGAGNEQFF	TGCGCCAGCAGCCCCGGGACAGGGGCAGGCAATGAGCAGTTCTTC
NA	TRBV4-3	TRBJ2-7	NA	CASSKDRFPRYEQYF	TGCGCCAGCAGCAAAGACAGGTTCCCTCGCTACGAGCAGTACTTC
NA	TRBV9	TRBJ1-1	few	CASSDAPGGVNTEAFF	TGTGCCAGCAGTGATGCGCCCGGAGGGGTGAACACTGAAGCTTTCTTT
NA	TRBV15	TRBJ1-5	NA	CATSRGLSNQPQHF	TGTGCCACCAGCAGAGGACTGAGCAATCAGCCCCAGCATTTT
TRBD1	TRBV7-6	TRBJ1-1	few	CASSLRDRGVTEAFF	TGTGCCAGCAGCCTCCGGGACAGAGGGGTCACTGAAGCTTTCTTT
NA	TRBV18	TRBJ2-2	few	CASSPRQPGTGELFF	TGTGCCAGCTCACCTCGACAGCCTGGCACCGGGGAGCTGTTTTTT
TRBD1	TRBV5-1	TRBJ2-7	many	CASTNTGTVVEQYF	TGCGCCAGCACCAACACCGGGACAGTTGTCGAGCAGTACTTC
NA	TRBV12-3/TRBV12-4	TRBJ2-2	once	CASSLRPGTGELFF	TGTGCCAGCAGTTTGAGGCCCGGCACCGGGGAGCTGTTTTTT
NA	TRBV11-2	TRBJ2-5	NA	CASRVQGSGGETQYF	TGTGCCAGCAGGGTACAGGGGTCCGGGGGAGAGACCCAGTACTTC
NA	TRBV11-2	TRBJ1-5	few	CASSLGADSNQPQHF	TGTGCCAGCAGCTTAGGGGCGGATAGCAATCAGCCCCAGCATTTT
NA	TRBV25-1	TRBJ2-5	NA	CASSEFVLQETQYF	TGTGCCAGCAGTGAATTTGTTCTCCAAGAGACCCAGTACTTC
NA	TRBV7-8	TRBJ2-2	NA	CASSSQGRNTGELFF	TGTGCCAGCAGCTCCCAGGGACGGAACACCGGGGAGCTGTTTTTT
NA	TRBV5-1	TRBJ1-1	once	CASTRDRNTEAFF	TGCGCCAGCACCAGAGACAGGAACACTGAAGCTTTCTTT
NA	TRBV12-3/TRBV12-4	TRBJ1-1	NA	CASSEILGTEAFF	TGTGCCAGCAGCGAGATCCTGGGCACTGAAGCTTTCTTT
NA	TRBV27	TRBJ2-5	NA	CASSMRAHGETQYF	TGTGCCAGCAGTATGAGGGCCCACGGAGAGACCCAGTACTTC
TRBD1	TRBV12-3/TRBV12-4	TRBJ1-1	NA	CASSLPGQLLEAFF	TGTGCCAGCAGTCTTCCGGGACAGCTACTTGAAGCTTTCTTT
TRBD2	TRBV7-2	TRBJ2-7	many	CASSSLAGGWDYEQYF	TGTGCCAGCAGCTCCTTAGCGGGGGGCTGGGACTACGAGCAGTACTTC
NA	TRBV5-6	TRBJ2-5	NA	CASSSELAPAQYF	TGTGCCAGCAGCTCGGAACTGGCCCCGGCCCAGTACTTC
TRBD1	TRBV3-1	TRBJ2-1	few	CASSVQGVFGNEQFF	TGTGCCAGCAGCGTACAGGGGGTTTTTGGGAATGAGCAGTTCTTC
TRBD1	TRBV5-5	TRBJ2-1	NA	CASSFTGGSEQFF	TGTGCCAGCAGCTTCACAGGGGGCTCTGAGCAGTTCTTC
NA	TRBV7-2	TRBJ2-3	NA	CASSLMGGPDTQYF	TGTGCCAGCAGCTTAATGGGGGGTCCAGATACGCAGTATTTT
TRBD1	TRBV12-3/TRBV12-4	TRBJ2-5	few	CASGRDRQETQYF	TGTGCCAGCGGTCGGGACAGGCAAGAGACCCAGTACTTC
NA	TRBV7-8	TRBJ2-1	NA	CASSHILQGSYNEQFF	TGTGCCAGCAGCCATATCTTACAGGGCTCCTACAATGAGCAGTTCTTC
NA	TRBV4-3	TRBJ1-1	NA	CASSQGGDLTEAFF	TGCGCCAGCAGCCAAGGGGGAGATCTCACTGAAGCTTTCTTT
TRBD2	TRBV6-5	TRBJ2-1	few	CVSTPSGGAREQFF	TGTGTTTCAACTCCTAGCGGGGGGGCCCGAGAGCAGTTCTTC
NA	TRBV20-1	TRBJ1-2	NA	CSATQPPSGYTF	TGCAGTGCTACCCAACCTCCCTCGGGCTACACCTTC